These T cell receptor beta chains were read from a single sample in a study of T cell changes during pregnancy in multiple sclerosis. The data were produced by immunoSEQ multiplex PCR, yet TCRdb's version contains in-frame clones alone and is incomplete. The table includes some 40,000 clones, 85% to 90% detected once. This sample comprised CD4+ T cells from peripheral blood mononuclear cells, obtained in the first trimester of pregnancy. These receptors all come from a female donor with multiple sclerosis, enrolled in a pregnancy study. CDR3s include the opening cysteine and the closing phenylalanine or tryptophan. The D gene is left open where the match is weak. Part of the rows lack a size; the others show once, few, many or a class for expanded clones.

clone_size	d_call	v_call	j_call	cdr3_nt	cdr3_aa
.	.	TRBV19	TRBJ2-7	TGTGCCAGTAGTAGGGGGGAGGCGAGCCGTCAGTACTTC	CASSRGEASRQYF
.	.	TRBV5-1	TRBJ2-6	TGCGCCAGCAGCTCATTGGGGGGTACTGGGGCCAACGTCCTGACTTTC	CASSSLGGTGANVLTF
.	.	TRBV7-9	TRBJ2-5	TGTGCCAGCAGCCGGGGTGGCGCAGGTAAAGAGACCCAGTACTTC	CASSRGGAGKETQYF
once	TRBD2	TRBV19	TRBJ2-1	TGTGCCAGTAGTATAGACGCTAGCGGGGTAAATGAGCAGTTCTTC	CASSIDASGVNEQFF
.	TRBD2	TRBV5-1	TRBJ2-2	TGCGCCAGCAGCGCCGGGACTAACGCCGGGGAGCTGTTTTTT	CASSAGTNAGELFF
.	TRBD2	TRBV6-6	TRBJ2-2	TGTGCCAGCAGTTACCGAACTAGCGGAGACACCGGGGAGCTGTTTTTT	CASSYRTSGDTGELFF
.	.	TRBV18	TRBJ2-7	TGTGCCAGCTCACCATCAGGGGTGTTATCTCGCGAGCAGTACTTC	CASSPSGVLSREQYF
.	TRBD1	TRBV9	TRBJ2-5	TGTGCCAGCAGCGTAGGAGTGCTGGGACAGGGCTCCCAAGAGACCCAGTACTTC	CASSVGVLGQGSQETQYF
.	.	TRBV5-1	TRBJ2-1	TGCGCCAGCAGCTTGCCGGGAGTTGAGCAGTTCTTC	CASSLPGVEQFF
.	.	TRBV30	TRBJ1-4	TGTGCCTGGAGCCGGGACTCGGGTGAAAAACTGTTTTTT	CAWSRDSGEKLFF
.	.	TRBV9	TRBJ2-7	TGTGCCAGCAGCGGCGGGACCCTCGGGAGTGTCGAGCAGTACTTC	CASSGGTLGSVEQYF
.	.	TRBV7-8	TRBJ1-2	TGTGCCAGCAGCCCTAGGGCAGGGGACAATCATGGCTACACCTTC	CASSPRAGDNHGYTF
.	.	TRBV28	TRBJ1-3	TGTGCCAGCAGTTCTTATACTGGAAACACCATATATTTT	CASSSYTGNTIYF
.	.	TRBV6-5	TRBJ1-3	TGTGCCAGCAGTTACTACGGTACTGGAAACACCATATATTTT	CASSYYGTGNTIYF
.	.	TRBV20-1	TRBJ2-7	TGCAGTGCTAGAGGGGCCGCCGAGCAGTACTTC	CSARGAAEQYF
.	.	TRBV7-2	TRBJ1-1	TGTGCCAGCAGCTTAATTCAGGGTGGCACTGAAGCTTTCTTT	CASSLIQGGTEAFF
.	.	TRBV9	TRBJ2-2	TGTGCCAGCAGCGTAGAGGTTCAGGGCACCGGGGAGCTGTTTTTT	CASSVEVQGTGELFF
.	TRBD1	TRBV28	TRBJ1-2	TGTGCCAGCAGTGGCGAACAGGGGTCCTATGGCTACACCTTC	CASSGEQGSYGYTF
.	.	TRBV19	TRBJ1-1	TGTGCCAGTAGTCTCCCGATACGGGGCACTGAAGCTTTCTTT	CASSLPIRGTEAFF
once	.	TRBV27	TRBJ2-2	TGTGCCAGCAGTTTAACGGCCGGGGAGCTGTTTTTT	CASSLTAGELFF
once	.	TRBV7-9	TRBJ1-1	TGTGCCAGCAGCCAAGGGAGGGCTAAGAACACTGAAGCTTTCTTT	CASSQGRAKNTEAFF
.	.	TRBV5-1	TRBJ1-4	TGCGCCAGCAGCTTGGACAGGCCAACTAATGAAAAACTGTTTTTT	CASSLDRPTNEKLFF
.	TRBD1	TRBV30	TRBJ1-1	TGTGCCTGGAGTCCTCCTCTAGACAGGGAGAACACTGAAGCTTTCTTT	CAWSPPLDRENTEAFF
.	.	TRBV18	TRBJ2-4	TGTGCCAGCTCACCCGCGACTCAAGGCATTCAGTACTTC	CASSPATQGIQYF
once	TRBD1	TRBV19	TRBJ1-5	TGTGCCAGTAGTCATGACAGGGGATCATCGGGCAATCAGCCCCAGCATTTT	CASSHDRGSSGNQPQHF
.	.	TRBV5-1	TRBJ2-3	TGCGCCAGCAGCTTGGCGGGAGTGGCAGATACGCAGTATTTT	CASSLAGVADTQYF
.	TRBD1	TRBV7-2	TRBJ2-7	TGTGCCAGCAGCTTCACCGGGACAGGGCTTCGCTACGAGCAGTACTTC	CASSFTGTGLRYEQYF
.	.	TRBV6-6	TRBJ2-1	TGTGCCAGCACCTTAGACTTTAATGAGCAGTTCTTC	CASTLDFNEQFF
.	TRBD1	TRBV6-6	TRBJ2-6	TGTGCCAGCAGTTTAGGACAGGGAACCAACGTCCTGACTTTC	CASSLGQGTNVLTF
.	.	TRBV18	TRBJ1-2	TGTGCCAGCTCACCTCGGGGAGGGGACCACTATGGCTACACCTTC	CASSPRGGDHYGYTF
.	.	TRBV7-9	TRBJ2-3	TGTGCCAGCAACAGGGGAGGAGATACGCAGTATTTT	CASNRGGDTQYF